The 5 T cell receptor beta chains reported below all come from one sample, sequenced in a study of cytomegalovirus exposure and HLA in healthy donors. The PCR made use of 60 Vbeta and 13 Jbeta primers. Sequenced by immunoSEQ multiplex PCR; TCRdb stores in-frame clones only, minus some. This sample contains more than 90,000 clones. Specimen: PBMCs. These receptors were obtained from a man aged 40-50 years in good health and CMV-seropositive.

CDR3 coding DNA: TGTGCCAGCAGCGGGAGAAAGCTGGATACGCAGTATTTT. Translating it yields CASSGRKLDTQYF. This chain connects TRBV7-3 to TRBJ2-3, with a weak D call TRBD2 (5 bases). The CDR3 contains 13 residues. Between the trimmed V and J ends, which lost 5 bases and 6 bases, there was a span of 12 bases. The germline CDR1 and CDR2 sequences are SGHTA and FQGTGA.

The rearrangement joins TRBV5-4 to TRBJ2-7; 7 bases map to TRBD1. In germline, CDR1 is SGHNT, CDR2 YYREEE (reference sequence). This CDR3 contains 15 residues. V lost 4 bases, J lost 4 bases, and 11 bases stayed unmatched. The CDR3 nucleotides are TGTGCCAGCAGCCCTGGACAGGCGGTTGGGTACGAGCAGTACTTC. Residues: CASSPGQAVGYEQYF.

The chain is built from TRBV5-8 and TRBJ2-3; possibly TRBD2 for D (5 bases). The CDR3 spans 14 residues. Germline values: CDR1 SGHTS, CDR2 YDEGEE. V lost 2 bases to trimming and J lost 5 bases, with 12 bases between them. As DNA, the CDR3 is TGTGCCAGCAGCTTACGGCGGGCGGGAGATACGCAGTATTTT. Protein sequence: CASSLRRAGDTQYF.

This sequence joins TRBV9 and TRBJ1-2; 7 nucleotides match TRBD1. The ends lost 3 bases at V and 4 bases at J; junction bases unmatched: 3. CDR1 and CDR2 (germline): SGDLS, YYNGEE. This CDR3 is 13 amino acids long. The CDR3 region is CASSGGQAYGYTF. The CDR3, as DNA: TGTGCCAGCAGCGGAGGACAGGCCTATGGCTACACCTTC.

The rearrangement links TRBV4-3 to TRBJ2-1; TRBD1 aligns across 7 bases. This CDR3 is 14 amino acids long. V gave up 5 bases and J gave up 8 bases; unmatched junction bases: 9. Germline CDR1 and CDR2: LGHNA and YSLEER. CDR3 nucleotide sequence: TGCGCCAGCAGCATAGGGACAGCTTTGGATGAGCAGTTCTTC. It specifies CASSIGTALDEQFF.